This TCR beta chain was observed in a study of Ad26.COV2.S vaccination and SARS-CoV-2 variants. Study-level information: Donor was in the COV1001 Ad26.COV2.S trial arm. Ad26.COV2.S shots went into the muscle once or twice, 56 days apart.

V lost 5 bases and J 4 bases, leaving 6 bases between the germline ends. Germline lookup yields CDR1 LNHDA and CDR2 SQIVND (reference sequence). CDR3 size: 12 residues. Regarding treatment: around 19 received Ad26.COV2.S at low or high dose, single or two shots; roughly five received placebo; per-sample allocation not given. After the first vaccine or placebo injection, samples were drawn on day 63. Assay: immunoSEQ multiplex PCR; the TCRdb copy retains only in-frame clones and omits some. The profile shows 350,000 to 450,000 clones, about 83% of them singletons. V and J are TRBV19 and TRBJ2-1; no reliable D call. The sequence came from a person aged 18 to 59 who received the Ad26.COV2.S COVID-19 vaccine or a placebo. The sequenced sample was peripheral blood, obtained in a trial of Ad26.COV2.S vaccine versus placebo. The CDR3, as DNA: TGTGCCAGTAGTCCCCAATACAATGAGCAGTTCTTC. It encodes CASSPQYNEQFF.